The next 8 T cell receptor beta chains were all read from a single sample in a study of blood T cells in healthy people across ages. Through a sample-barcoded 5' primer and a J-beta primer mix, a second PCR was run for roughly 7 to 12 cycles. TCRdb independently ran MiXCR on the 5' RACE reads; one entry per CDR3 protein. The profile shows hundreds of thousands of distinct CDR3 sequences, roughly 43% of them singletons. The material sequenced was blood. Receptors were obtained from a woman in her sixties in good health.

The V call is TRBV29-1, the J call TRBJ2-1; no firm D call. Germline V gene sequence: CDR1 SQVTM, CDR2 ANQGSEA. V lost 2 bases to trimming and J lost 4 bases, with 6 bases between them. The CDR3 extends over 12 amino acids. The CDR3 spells CSVERIYNEQFF. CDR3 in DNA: TGCAGCGTTGAACGGATTTACAATGAGCAGTTCTTC.

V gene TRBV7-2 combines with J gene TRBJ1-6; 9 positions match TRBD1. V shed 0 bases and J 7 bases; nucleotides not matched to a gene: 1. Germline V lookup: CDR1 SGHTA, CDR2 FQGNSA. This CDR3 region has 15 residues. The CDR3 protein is CASSLAGTGNSPLHF. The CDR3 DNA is TGTGCCAGCAGCTTAGCCGGGACAGGGAATTCACCCCTCCACTTT.

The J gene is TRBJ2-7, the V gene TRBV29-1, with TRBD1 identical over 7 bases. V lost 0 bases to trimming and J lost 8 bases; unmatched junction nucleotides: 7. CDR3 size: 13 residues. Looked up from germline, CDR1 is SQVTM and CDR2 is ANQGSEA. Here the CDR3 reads CSVEDRTGDKQYF. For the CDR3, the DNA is TGCAGCGTTGAAGATAGGACAGGCGACAAGCAGTACTTC.

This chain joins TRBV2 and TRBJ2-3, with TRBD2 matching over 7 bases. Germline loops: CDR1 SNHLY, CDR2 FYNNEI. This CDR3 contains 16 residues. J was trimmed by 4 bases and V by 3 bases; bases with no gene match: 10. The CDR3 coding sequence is TGTGCCAGCAGTGATGGAGCGGGATTGAACTCAGATACGCAGTATTTT. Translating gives CASSDGAGLNSDTQYF.

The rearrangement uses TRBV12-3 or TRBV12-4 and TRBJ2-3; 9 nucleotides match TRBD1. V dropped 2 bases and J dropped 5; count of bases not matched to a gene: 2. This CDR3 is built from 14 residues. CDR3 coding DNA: TGTGCCAGCAGTTTAAGACAGGGGGGAGATACGCAGTATTTT. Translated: CASSLRQGGDTQYF.

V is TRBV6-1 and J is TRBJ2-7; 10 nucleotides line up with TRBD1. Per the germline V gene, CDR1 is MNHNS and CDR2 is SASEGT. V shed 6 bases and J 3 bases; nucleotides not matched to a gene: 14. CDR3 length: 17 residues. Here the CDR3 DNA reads TGTGCCAGCAGACGGACAGGGGGGGGAAGGAGCCGCTACGAGCAGTACTTC. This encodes CASRRTGGGRSRYEQYF.

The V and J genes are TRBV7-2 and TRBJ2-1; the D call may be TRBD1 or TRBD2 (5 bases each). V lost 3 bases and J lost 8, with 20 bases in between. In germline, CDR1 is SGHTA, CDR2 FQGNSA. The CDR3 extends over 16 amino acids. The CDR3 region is CASSFDPDWTQDEQFF. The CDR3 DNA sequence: TGTGCCAGCAGCTTTGACCCGGACTGGACACAAGATGAGCAGTTCTTC.

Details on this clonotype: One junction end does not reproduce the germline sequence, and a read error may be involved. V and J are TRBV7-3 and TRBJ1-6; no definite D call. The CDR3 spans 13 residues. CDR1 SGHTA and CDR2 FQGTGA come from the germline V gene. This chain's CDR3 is CVSSPGGNSPLHF. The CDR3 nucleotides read TGTGTCAGCAGCCCCGGCGGAAATTCACCCCTCCACTTT.